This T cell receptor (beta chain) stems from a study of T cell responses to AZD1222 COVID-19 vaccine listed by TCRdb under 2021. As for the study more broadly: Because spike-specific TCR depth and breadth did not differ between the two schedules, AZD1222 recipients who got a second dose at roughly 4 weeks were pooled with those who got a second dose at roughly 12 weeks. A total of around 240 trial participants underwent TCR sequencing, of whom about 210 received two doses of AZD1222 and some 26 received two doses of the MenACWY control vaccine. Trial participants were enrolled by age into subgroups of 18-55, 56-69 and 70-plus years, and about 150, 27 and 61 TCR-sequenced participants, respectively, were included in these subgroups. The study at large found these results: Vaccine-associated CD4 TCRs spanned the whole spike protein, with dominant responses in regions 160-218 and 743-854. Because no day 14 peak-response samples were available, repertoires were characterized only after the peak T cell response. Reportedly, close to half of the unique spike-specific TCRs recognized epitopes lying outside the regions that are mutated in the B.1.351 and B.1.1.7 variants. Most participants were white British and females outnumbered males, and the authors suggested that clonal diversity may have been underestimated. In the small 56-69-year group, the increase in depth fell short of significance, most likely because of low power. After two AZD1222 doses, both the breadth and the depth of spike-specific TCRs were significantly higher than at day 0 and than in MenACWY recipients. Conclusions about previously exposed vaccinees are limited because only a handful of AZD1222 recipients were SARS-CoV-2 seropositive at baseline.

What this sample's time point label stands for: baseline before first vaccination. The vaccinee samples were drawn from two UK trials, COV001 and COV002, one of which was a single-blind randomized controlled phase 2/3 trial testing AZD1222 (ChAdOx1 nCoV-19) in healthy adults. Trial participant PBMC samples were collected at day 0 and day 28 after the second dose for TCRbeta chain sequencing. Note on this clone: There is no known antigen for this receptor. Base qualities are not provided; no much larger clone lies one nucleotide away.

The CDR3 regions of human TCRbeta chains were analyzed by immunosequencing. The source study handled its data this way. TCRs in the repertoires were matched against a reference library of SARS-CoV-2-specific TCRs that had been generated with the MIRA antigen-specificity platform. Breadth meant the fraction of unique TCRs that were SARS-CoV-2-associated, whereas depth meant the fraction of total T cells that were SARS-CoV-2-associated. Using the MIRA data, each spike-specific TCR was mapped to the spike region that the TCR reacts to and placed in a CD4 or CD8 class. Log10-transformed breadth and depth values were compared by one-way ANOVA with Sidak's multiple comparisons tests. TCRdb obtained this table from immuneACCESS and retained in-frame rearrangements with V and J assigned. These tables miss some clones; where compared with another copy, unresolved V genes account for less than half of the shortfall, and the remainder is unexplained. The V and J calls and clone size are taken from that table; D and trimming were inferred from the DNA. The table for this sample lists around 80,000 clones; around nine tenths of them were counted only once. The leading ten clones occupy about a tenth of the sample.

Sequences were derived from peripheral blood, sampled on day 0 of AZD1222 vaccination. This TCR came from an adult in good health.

For the CDR3, the sequence is CASSDDGGPGNTIYF. In nucleotide form, the sequence is TGCGCCAGCAGCGACGACGGTGGTCCTGGAAACACCATATATTTT. The chain was built from TRBV10-1 and TRBJ1-3; no D gene is confidently identified. Taken from the germline V gene (reference sequence), the CDR1 and CDR2 loops are WNHNN and SYGVQD. V loses 6 bases, J loses 2 bases, and the germline ends lie 14 bases apart. The CDR3 contains 15 residues, cysteine and phenylalanine counted. CDR3 DNA only is kept here, 45 bases in frame from base 1.